Below are 19 T cell receptor beta chains sequenced from a single sample in a study of human CD8 memory T cell subsets (dated by TCRdb to 2019 to 2021). A Human TCR Profiling Kit was used to prepare UMI-labeled 5' RACE TCRbeta libraries. TCRdb reprocessed the public reads and reports one entry per CDR3 protein sequence, without DNA. This sample's clone table shows 5,000 to 7,000 distinct CDR3 sequences. The biggest ten clones account for 18% of the sample. The sequenced sample was CD8+ T cells from PBMCs. The receptors derive from a human donor in good health.

V and J are TRBV25-1 and TRBJ2-1; TCRdb reports TRBD2, a call that lacks DNA to check it against. The CDR3 is made up of 17 amino acids. Germline V gene lookup returns CDR1 MGHDK and CDR2 SYGVNS. This CDR3 reads CASSPTPGLAGVNEQFF.

The V call is TRBV25-1, the J call TRBJ2-5. CDR1 and CDR2 from the germline V gene are MGHDK and SYGVNS. The CDR3 consists of 12 residues. CDR3 in amino acids: CASSETGETQYF.

This chain joins TRBV5-1 and TRBJ2-7; lacking DNA, the TRBD2 call made by TCRdb goes unchecked. Germline-derived CDR1 and CDR2 are SGHRS and YFSETQ. This CDR3 has 15 amino acids. The CDR3 loop reads CASSFQAYGTYEQYF.

The chain is built from TRBV5-1 and TRBJ2-7. CDR1 is SGHRS, CDR2 YFSETQ, per germline. The CDR3 is made up of 11 amino acids. The chain's CDR3 is CASRSSYEQYF.

The rearrangement joins TRBV7-9 to TRBJ2-7; TCRdb's D gene call, TRBD2, goes unchecked for lack of DNA. This CDR3 is built from 13 residues. Germline CDR1 SEHNR, CDR2 FQNEAQ (reference sequence). The chain's CDR3 is CASSLGFGGEQYF.

CDR3 sequence: CACGLRFKGGATYNEQFF. The genes are TRBV7-2 and TRBJ2-1. CDR1 SGHTA and CDR2 FQGNSA come from the germline V gene. The CDR3 is made up of 18 amino acids.

V is TRBV3-1 and J is TRBJ2-7; TCRdb indicates TRBD2, and absent DNA this call remains unverified. The CDR3 contains 16 residues. The germline V gene encodes CDR1 LGHDT and CDR2 YNNKEL (reference sequence). The CDR3 protein is CASSHRLAGPPYEQYF.

The chain couples TRBV2 to TRBJ2-3; without DNA, the TCRdb call of TRBD2 cannot be checked. The CDR3 loop spans 17 amino acids. Germline CDR1 reads SNHLY; CDR2 reads FYNNEI. CDR3: CASSEFGTSMGTDTQYF.

According to its frequency, this clonotype is medium-sized. The V gene is TRBV7-6, the J gene TRBJ1-3; the TCRdb D gene call, TRBD1, has no DNA to confirm it. The germline gives CDR1 SGHVS, CDR2 FNYEAQ. The CDR3 has 14 amino acids. CDR3 protein: CASSPRGAGNTIYF.

This clonotype is deemed medium-sized by its frequency. This chain links TRBV9 with TRBJ1-5. The CDR3 extends over 15 amino acids. The germline V gene has CDR1 SGDLS and CDR2 YYNGEE. The CDR3 protein is CASSVAGNPGQPQHF. Together with reference TRBV9 and TRBJ1-5, the CDR3 gives the full variable domain: DSGVTQTPKHLITATGQRVTLRCSPRSGDLSVYWYQQSLDQGLQFLIQYYNGEERAKGNILERFSAQQFPDLHSELNLSSLELGDSALYFCASSVAGNPGQPQHFGDGTRLSIL.

Frequency places this clonotype as medium-sized. The V gene is TRBV21-1, the J gene TRBJ2-2; checking the TCRdb D call of TRBD1 is not possible without DNA. TRBV21-1 is noted as a pseudogene. This CDR3 comprises 17 residues. CDR3 residues: CASSKVTGATDTGELFF.

This clonotype registers large by frequency. The J gene is TRBJ1-1, the V gene TRBV10-2; TCRdb's D call of TRBD1 is untestable without DNA. The germline gives CDR1 WSHSY, CDR2 SAAADI. This CDR3 is built from 13 residues. The CDR3 spells CASGWAGGTEAFF.

This rearrangement joins TRBV7-9 to TRBJ2-1. This CDR3 region has 15 residues. CDR1 and CDR2 (germline): SEHNR, FQNEAQ (reference sequence). CDR3 sequence: CASSWSRSSYNEQFF. Combining the CDR3 with reference TRBV7-9 and TRBJ2-1 gives the whole variable domain DTGVSQNPRHKITKRGQNVTFRCDPISEHNRLYWYRQTLGQGPEFLTYFQNEAQLEKSRLLSDRFSAERPKGSFSTLEIQRTEQGDSAMYLCASSWSRSSYNEQFFGPGTRLTVL.

The V call is TRBV29-1, the J call TRBJ2-7; TCRdb's D call, TRBD2, is unchecked because there is no DNA. Germline lookup yields CDR1 SQVTM and CDR2 ANQGSEA. There are 14 residues in the CDR3. The CDR3: CSVGDSGGRNEQYF.

CDR3 region: CASSFFGQGRANEKLFF. The genes are TRBV7-9 and TRBJ1-4; TCRdb's assignment of TRBD1 cannot be checked, as there is no DNA. Per germline, CDR1 SEHNR and CDR2 FQNEAQ (reference sequence). This CDR3 is 17 amino acids long.

The V and J genes are TRBV4-3 and TRBJ2-2; the D call of TRBD2 rests on TCRdb alone, since no DNA is present to check it. The CDR3 is 15 amino acids. The germline V gene has CDR1 LGHNA and CDR2 YSLEER. This CDR3 is CASSPNREGTGELFF.

The rearrangement uses TRBV12-3 or TRBV12-4 and TRBJ2-2; the D call of TRBD1 rests on TCRdb alone, since no DNA is present to check it. This CDR3 has 12 residues. Here the CDR3 reads CASSQGTGELFF.

This clonotype is medium-sized by frequency. The chain employs TRBV29-1 and TRBJ2-1; checking the TCRdb D call of TRBD1 is not possible without DNA. This CDR3 has 14 amino acids. From germline, CDR1 is SQVTM and CDR2 ANQGSEA. The CDR3 sequence: CSVGRMDSGNEQFF.

This sequence joins TRBV12-3 or TRBV12-4 and TRBJ1-2. The CDR3 is 19 amino acids. This CDR3 reads CASSLGTGAEGQRGDGYTF.